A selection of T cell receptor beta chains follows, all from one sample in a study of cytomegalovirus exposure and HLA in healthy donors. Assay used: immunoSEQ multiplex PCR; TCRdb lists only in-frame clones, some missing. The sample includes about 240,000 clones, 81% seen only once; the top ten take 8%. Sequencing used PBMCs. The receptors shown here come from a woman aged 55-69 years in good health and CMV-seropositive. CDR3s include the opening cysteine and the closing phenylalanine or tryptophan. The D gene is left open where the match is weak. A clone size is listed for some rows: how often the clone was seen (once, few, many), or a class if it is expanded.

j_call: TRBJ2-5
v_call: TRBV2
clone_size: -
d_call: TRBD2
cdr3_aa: CASTAGGIQETQYF
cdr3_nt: TGTGCCAGCACGGCGGGGGGCATCCAAGAGACCCAGTACTTC

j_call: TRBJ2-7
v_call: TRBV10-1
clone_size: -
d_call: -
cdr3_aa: CASSVGGTSYEQYF
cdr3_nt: TGCGCCAGCAGTGTCGGGGGAACCTCCTACGAGCAGTACTTC

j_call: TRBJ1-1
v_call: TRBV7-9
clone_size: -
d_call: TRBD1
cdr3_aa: CASSSRAGGTEAFF
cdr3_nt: TGTGCCAGCAGCTCCCGGGCAGGGGGGACTGAAGCTTTCTTT

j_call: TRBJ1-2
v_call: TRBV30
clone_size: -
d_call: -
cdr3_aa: CAWSVQANYGYTF
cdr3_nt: TGTGCCTGGAGTGTACAAGCTAACTATGGCTACACCTTC

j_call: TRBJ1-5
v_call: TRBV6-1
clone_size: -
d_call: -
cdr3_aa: CASSVTGDYSNQPQHF
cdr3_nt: TGTGCCAGCAGTGTTACCGGGGATTATAGCAATCAGCCCCAGCATTTT

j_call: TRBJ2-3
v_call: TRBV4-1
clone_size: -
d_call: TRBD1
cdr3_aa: CASRQGVIGGTDTQYF
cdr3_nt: TGCGCCAGCAGACAGGGGGTAATAGGAGGAACAGATACGCAGTATTTT

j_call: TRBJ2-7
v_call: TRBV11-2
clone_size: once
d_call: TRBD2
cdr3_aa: CASSFGGDYEQYF
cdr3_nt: TGTGCCAGCAGCTTCGGGGGGGACTACGAGCAGTACTTC

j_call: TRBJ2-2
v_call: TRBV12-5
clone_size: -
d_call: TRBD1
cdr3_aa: CASGRTGRTGELFF
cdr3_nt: TGTGCTAGTGGTCGGACAGGGAGGACCGGGGAGCTGTTTTTT

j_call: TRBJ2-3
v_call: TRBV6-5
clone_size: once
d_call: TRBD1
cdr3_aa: CASSLGTGTQYF
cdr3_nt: TGTGCCAGCAGCCTGGGGACAGGTACGCAGTATTTT

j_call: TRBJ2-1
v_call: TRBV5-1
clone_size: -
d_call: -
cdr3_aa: CATNPGQGYNEQFF
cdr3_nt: TGCGCCACGAACCCGGGACAAGGGTACAATGAGCAGTTCTTC

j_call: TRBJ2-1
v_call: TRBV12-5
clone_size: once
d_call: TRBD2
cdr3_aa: CANGLAGGDEQFF
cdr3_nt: TGTGCTAATGGACTAGCGGGAGGTGATGAGCAGTTCTTC

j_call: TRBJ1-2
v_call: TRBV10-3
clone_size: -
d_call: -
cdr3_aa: CAISGEGANGYTF
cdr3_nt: TGTGCCATCAGTGGAGAGGGTGCGAATGGCTACACCTTC

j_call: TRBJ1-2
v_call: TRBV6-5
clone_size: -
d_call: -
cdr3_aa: CASSLDGEGYTF
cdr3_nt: TGTGCCAGCAGTTTAGACGGGGAAGGCTACACCTTC

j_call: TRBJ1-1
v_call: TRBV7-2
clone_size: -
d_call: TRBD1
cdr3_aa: CASRTQGVNTEAFF
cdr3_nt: TGTGCCAGCAGGACACAGGGGGTGAACACTGAAGCTTTCTTT

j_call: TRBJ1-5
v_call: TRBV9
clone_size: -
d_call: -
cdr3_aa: CASSASGTQDQPQHF
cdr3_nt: TGTGCCAGCAGCGCCAGCGGGACTCAGGATCAGCCCCAGCATTTT

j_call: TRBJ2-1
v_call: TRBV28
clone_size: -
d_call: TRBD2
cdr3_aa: CASSSVQRERNEQFF
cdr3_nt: TGTGCCAGCAGTAGTGTCCAGCGGGAGCGCAATGAGCAGTTCTTC

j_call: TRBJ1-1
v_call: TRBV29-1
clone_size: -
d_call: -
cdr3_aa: CSVRQAILNTEAFF
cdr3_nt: TGCAGCGTTAGGCAGGCCATCCTGAACACTGAAGCTTTCTTT

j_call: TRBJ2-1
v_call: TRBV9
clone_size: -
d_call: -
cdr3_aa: CASSVAGIPYNEQFF
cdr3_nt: TGTGCCAGCAGCGTAGCAGGTATCCCCTACAATGAGCAGTTCTTC

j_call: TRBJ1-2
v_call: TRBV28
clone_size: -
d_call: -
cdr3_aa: CASSFTGTLLPYGYTF
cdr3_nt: TGTGCCAGCAGTTTTACCGGGACTCTCCTTCCCTATGGCTACACCTTC

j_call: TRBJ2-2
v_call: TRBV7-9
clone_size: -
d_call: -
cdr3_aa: CASRDRTGANTGELFF
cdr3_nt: TGTGCCAGCCGGGACCGGACGGGAGCGAACACCGGGGAGCTGTTTTTT

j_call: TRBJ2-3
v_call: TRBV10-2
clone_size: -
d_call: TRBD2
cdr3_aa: CASNRLAGGPANTQYF
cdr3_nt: TGCGCCAGCAACAGACTAGCGGGAGGTCCAGCCAATACGCAGTATTTT

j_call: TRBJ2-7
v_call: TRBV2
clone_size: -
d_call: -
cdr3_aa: CASSGLSGAYEQYF
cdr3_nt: TGTGCCAGCAGTGGTCTAAGCGGTGCCTACGAGCAGTACTTC

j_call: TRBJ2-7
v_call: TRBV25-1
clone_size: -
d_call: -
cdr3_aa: CASSELGGSSYEQYF
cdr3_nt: TGTGCCAGCAGTGAATTGGGAGGTAGCTCCTACGAGCAGTACTTC

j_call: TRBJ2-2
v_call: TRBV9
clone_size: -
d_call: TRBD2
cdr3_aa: CASSVASGATNTGELFF
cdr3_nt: TGTGCCAGCAGCGTAGCTAGCGGGGCTACGAACACCGGGGAGCTGTTTTTT

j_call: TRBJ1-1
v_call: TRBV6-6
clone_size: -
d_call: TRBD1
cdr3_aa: CASSAGGNTEAFF
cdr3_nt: TGTGCCAGCAGTGCAGGGGGAAACACTGAAGCTTTCTTT

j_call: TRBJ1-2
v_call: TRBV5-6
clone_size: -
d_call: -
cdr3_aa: CASSSLGGSYGYTF
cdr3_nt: TGTGCCAGCAGCTCCCTGGGGGGGAGCTATGGCTACACCTTC

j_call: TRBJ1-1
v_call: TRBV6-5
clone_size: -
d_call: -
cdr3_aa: CASSYEEGGRSEAFF
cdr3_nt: TGTGCCAGCAGTTACGAGGAGGGGGGGAGGTCTGAAGCTTTCTTT

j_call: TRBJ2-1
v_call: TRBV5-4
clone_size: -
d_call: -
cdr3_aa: CASSPRDWTTNEQFF
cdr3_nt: TGTGCCAGCAGCCCTCGGGACTGGACTACAAATGAGCAGTTCTTC

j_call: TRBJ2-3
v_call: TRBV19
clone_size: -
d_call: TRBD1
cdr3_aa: CASSRSGQNTDTQYF
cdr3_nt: TGTGCCAGTAGTAGGTCGGGACAGAATACAGATACGCAGTATTTT

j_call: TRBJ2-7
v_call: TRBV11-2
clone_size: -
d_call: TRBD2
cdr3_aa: CASSPGLVYEQYF
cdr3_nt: TGTGCCAGCAGCCCGGGACTAGTCTACGAGCAGTACTTC

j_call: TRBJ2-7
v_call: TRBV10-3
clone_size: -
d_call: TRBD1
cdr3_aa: CATSHSRDRGSYEQYF
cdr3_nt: TGTGCCACATCCCACTCCCGGGACAGGGGGTCCTACGAGCAGTACTTC

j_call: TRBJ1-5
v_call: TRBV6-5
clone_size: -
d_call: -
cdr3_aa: CASSYSSQGINQPQHF
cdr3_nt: TGTGCCAGCAGTTACTCGAGTCAGGGGATTAATCAGCCCCAGCATTTT

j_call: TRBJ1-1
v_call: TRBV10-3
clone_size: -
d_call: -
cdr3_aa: CAISAISKAGEAFF
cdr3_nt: TGTGCCATCAGTGCGATCTCTAAGGCAGGAGAAGCTTTCTTT

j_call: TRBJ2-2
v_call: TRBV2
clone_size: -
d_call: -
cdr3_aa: CASSEGQITGELFF
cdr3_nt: TGTGCCAGCAGTGAAGGACAAATAACCGGGGAGCTGTTTTTT

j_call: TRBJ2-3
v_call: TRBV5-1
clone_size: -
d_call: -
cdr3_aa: CASSLAESTDTQYF
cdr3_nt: TGCGCCAGCAGCTTGGCGGAGAGTACAGATACGCAGTATTTT

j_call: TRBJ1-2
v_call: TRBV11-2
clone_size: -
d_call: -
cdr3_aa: CASSPVEQGYGYTF
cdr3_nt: TGTGCCAGCAGCCCAGTGGAACAGGGATATGGCTACACCTTC

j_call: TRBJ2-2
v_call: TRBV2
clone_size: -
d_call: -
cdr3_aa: CASIREKAGELFF
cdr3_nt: TGTGCCAGCATCAGGGAAAAGGCCGGGGAGCTGTTTTTT

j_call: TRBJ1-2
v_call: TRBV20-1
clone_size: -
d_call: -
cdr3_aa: CSAGGANGYTF
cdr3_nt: TGCAGTGCCGGGGGAGCTAATGGCTACACCTTC

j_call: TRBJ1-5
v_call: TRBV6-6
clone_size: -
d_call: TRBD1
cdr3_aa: CASSSAGTGSNQPQHF
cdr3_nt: TGTGCCAGCAGTTCTGCCGGGACAGGGAGCAATCAGCCCCAGCATTTT

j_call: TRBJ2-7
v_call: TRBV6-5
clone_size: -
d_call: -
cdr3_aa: CASSYWALAWAYEQYF
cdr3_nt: TGTGCCAGCAGTTACTGGGCCCTGGCGTGGGCCTACGAGCAGTACTTC

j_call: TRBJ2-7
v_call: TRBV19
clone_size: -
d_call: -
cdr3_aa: CASSSYSPTSQYEQYF
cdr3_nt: TGTGCCAGTAGTTCATACAGCCCTACTTCTCAGTACGAGCAGTACTTC

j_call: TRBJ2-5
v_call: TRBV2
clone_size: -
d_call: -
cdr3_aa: CAIQPGHPQETQYF
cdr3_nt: TGTGCCATCCAGCCAGGCCATCCCCAAGAGACCCAGTACTTC

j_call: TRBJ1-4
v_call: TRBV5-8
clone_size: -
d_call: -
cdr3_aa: CASSLGTVNEKLFF
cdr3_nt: TGTGCCAGCAGCTTGGGGACAGTTAATGAAAAACTGTTTTTT